This T cell receptor (beta chain) emerged from a study of blood T cell repertoires in COVID-19. Study-wide background: Sites in the United States, Italy and Spain provided acute and convalescent COVID-19 samples. The analysed material was cDNA or gDNA that came from T cells, B-cell-depleted T cells, or PBMCs.

CDR1 is MRHNA and CDR2 is SNTAGT in the germline V gene. The junction had 8 bases not matched to a gene; V was cut back by 0 bases and J by 5 bases. This CDR3 comprises 17 residues. As originally analysed: Nucleated cell counts were estimated from reference gene primer amplification. Clones were sequenced by immunoSEQ multiplex PCR, and TCRdb holds only the in-frame ones, with some missing. The V and J calls and clone size come from that table; D and trimming were worked out from the DNA. The data hold under 250,000 clones, with approximately 85% observed a single time. Seattle cases were enrolled at active infection and followed longitudinally.

Sequences were obtained from peripheral blood. V and J are TRBV6-4 and TRBJ2-2; 8 positions agree with TRBD1. This TCR derives from a man between 50 and 59 years old with COVID-19, enrolled during active disease. Written as DNA, the CDR3 is TGTGCCAGCAGTGACTCGGTCCGGGACAGGATTACCGGGGAGCTGTTTTTT. Translation: CASSDSVRDRITGELFF.